What follows are 13 T cell receptor beta chains derived from one specimen sequenced in a study of CD8 T cells in Susac syndrome (dated by TCRdb to about 2019). The library relied on the immunoSEQ multiplex PCR assay. RNA was extracted using the RNeasy kit, and about 0.45 to 1 ug of the RNA was reverse transcribed with random hexamers. Through fastp at Q25 and MiXCR, TCRdb rebuilt clones from the public reads, retaining in-frame beta chains. Here each entry gathers all rows of one CDR3 protein and keeps the most common genes and DNA. Across this sample there are 75,000 to 95,000 distinct CDR3 sequences, with 95% to 96% seen only once. 0.55% to 0.75% of the sample lies in the top ten. The sequencing sample was made of CD8+ T cells from PBMCs. These receptors all stem from a human donor with Susac syndrome.

The J gene is TRBJ1-1, the V gene TRBV30, with TRBD1 matching 7 bases. Trimming took 5 bases from V and 4 from J; bases not matched to a gene: 13. The germline V gene has CDR1 GTSNPN and CDR2 SVGIG (reference sequence). This CDR3 is built from 15 residues. The CDR3 region is CAWSVGRGRATEAFF. The CDR3 nucleotides are TGTGCCTGGTCAGTCGGAAGGGGGCGGGCCACTGAAGCTTTCTTT.

V usage is TRBV12-3 or TRBV12-4 and J usage is TRBJ2-3; 8 bases are a match to TRBD2. The CDR3 contains 15 residues. Losses at the gene ends were 6 bases for V and 2 bases for J; bases not matched to a gene: 7. CDR3 in DNA: TGTGCCAGCAGACCTTCTAGCGGGCCCACAGATACGCAGTATTTT. Its translation: CASRPSSGPTDTQYF.

This clonotype was counted between two and nine times. The chain recombines TRBV6-5 with TRBJ2-5; D gene unclear. V dropped 4 bases and J dropped 2 bases, with 17 bases sitting between them. Germline-derived CDR1 and CDR2 are MNHEY and SVGAGI. The CDR3 is 16 amino acids. This CDR3 reads CASSFRSRPIQETQYF. As DNA, the CDR3 is TGTGCCAGCAGTTTTAGAAGCCGTCCCATACAAGAGACCCAGTACTTC.

This rearrangement joins TRBV5-1 to TRBJ2-7; possible D gene TRBD1, 8 bases. Trimming cost V 2 bases and J 6 bases, with 21 bases left between them. This CDR3 is built from 16 residues. The V gene's germline CDR1 is SGHRS and CDR2 YFSETQ. As DNA, the CDR3 is TGCGCCAGCAGCTTTGGGGGGGGACAGGTAACTTCCGAGCAGTACTTC. Protein product: CASSFGGGQVTSEQYF.

The chain recombines TRBV20-1 with TRBJ1-2; no clear D gene. This CDR3 has 13 amino acids. The ends were cut back, 1 base at V and 3 bases at J, with 9 bases in the middle. Germline CDR1 reads DFQATT; CDR2 reads SNEGSKA (reference sequence). The CDR3 is CSARVSTDYGYTF. CDR3 DNA sequence: TGCAGTGCTAGAGTTTCGACGGACTATGGCTACACCTTC.

The chain is built from TRBV20-1 and TRBJ2-1; D unclear. Trimming shortened V by 3 bases and J by 5 bases, and 14 bases separated the two germline ends. The CDR3 is 14 residues long. Germline CDR1 is DFQATT and CDR2 is SNEGSKA (reference sequence). The CDR3, as DNA: TGCAGTGCTAGTCCCAGGTCCACGAACAATGAGCAGTTCTTC. Its protein is CSASPRSTNNEQFF.

This chain connects TRBV7-9 to TRBJ1-5; maybe TRBD1 (6 bases). This CDR3 has 17 amino acids. The V gene's germline CDR1 is SEHNR and CDR2 FQNEAQ (reference sequence). Trimming pared 1 base from V and 4 bases from J, leaving 17 bases between. CDR3 region: CASSLVHGAGANQPQHF. The CDR3 DNA is TGTGCCAGCAGCTTAGTCCACGGGGCAGGGGCTAATCAGCCCCAGCATTTT.

This rearrangement joins TRBV6-5 to TRBJ2-1, with TRBD1 as a possible D gene (5 bases). CDR1 is MNHEY, CDR2 SVGAGI, per germline. There are 15 residues in the CDR3. The V end lost 6 bases, the J end lost 0 bases, and 12 bases lay between the germline ends. In DNA form, the CDR3 reads TGTGCCAGCAGAGTGGACATCTACTCCTACAATGAGCAGTTCTTC. It is translated as CASRVDIYSYNEQFF.

The chain uses TRBV5-6 and TRBJ1-3, with D hard to call. Trimming shortened V by 4 bases and J by 3 bases, and 11 bases separated the two germline ends. The CDR3 sequence is 14 residues long. Germline V gene data show CDR1 as SGHDT and CDR2 as YYEEEE. This CDR3 reads CASSRRRIGNTIYF. CDR3 bases: TGTGCCAGCAGCCGAAGGCGAATTGGAAACACCATATATTTT.

The chain joins TRBV6-2 or TRBV6-3 to TRBJ1-1, with D perhaps TRBD1 (6 bases). V lost 0 bases and J lost 1, with 9 bases in between. CDR1 is MNHEY, CDR2 SVGEGT, per germline. The CDR3 sequence is 15 residues long. This CDR3 reads CASSYSRTENTEAFF. CDR3 nucleotide sequence: TGTGCCAGCAGTTACTCGAGGACAGAGAACACTGAAGCTTTCTTT.

J is TRBJ1-4 and V is TRBV20-1, with TRBD1 as a possible D gene (6 bases). Per the germline V gene, CDR1 is DFQATT and CDR2 is SNEGSKA (reference sequence). The germline V and J ends were trimmed by 0 bases and 3 bases, with 11 bases remaining between them. The CDR3 has 15 residues. The chain's CDR3 is CSARDTRQANEKLFF. CDR3 DNA sequence: TGCAGTGCTAGAGATACGCGACAGGCTAATGAAAAACTGTTTTTT.

This rearrangement joins TRBV5-1 to TRBJ2-1, with 12 positions matching TRBD2. V lost 2 bases, J lost 0 bases, and 6 bases stayed unmatched. CDR3 length equals 18 residues. In germline, CDR1 is SGHRS, CDR2 YFSETQ. This CDR3 is CASSFGLAGFRSYNEQFF. CDR3 sequence (DNA): TGCGCCAGCAGCTTTGGACTAGCGGGGTTTCGCTCCTACAATGAGCAGTTCTTC.

The gene calls are TRBV6-5 and TRBJ1-1; maybe TRBD1 (5 bases). CDR1 is MNHEY, CDR2 SVGAGI, per germline. CDR3 length equals 15 residues. V was clipped by 0 bases and J by 3 bases, with 11 bases between them. The CDR3 DNA sequence: TGTGCCAGCAGTTACTCTACGGGGCAGGACACTGAAGCTTTCTTT. It is translated as CASSYSTGQDTEAFF.